This T cell receptor beta chain emerged from a study of T cell responses to AZD1222 COVID-19 vaccine (dated by TCRdb to the early 2020s). Background on the whole study: AZD1222 recipients whose second dose came at about 4 weeks and those whose second dose came at about 12 weeks were combined into one group, since spike-specific TCR depth and breadth did not differ between the two schedules. A total of just over 230 trial participants underwent TCR sequencing, of whom about 200 received two doses of AZD1222 and about 26 received two doses of the MenACWY control vaccine. Trial participants were enrolled by age into 18-55, 56-69 and 70-plus year subgroups, with 148, 28 and 57 TCR-sequenced participants respectively. Summary of the overall study and its limitations: Conclusions about previously exposed vaccinees are limited because only six or seven AZD1222 recipients were SARS-CoV-2 seropositive at baseline. After two AZD1222 doses, spike-specific TCR breadth and depth were significantly higher than at day 0 and than in MenACWY recipients. Participants were mostly white British and included more females than males, and it was suggested by the authors that clonal diversity may have been underestimated. Nearly half of unique spike-specific TCRs reportedly recognized epitopes outside regions mutated in the B.1.351 and B.1.1.7 variants. The 56-69-year group was small, and its depth increase did not reach significance, likely because of low power. Vaccine-associated CD4 TCRs spanned the whole spike protein, with dominant responses in regions 160-218 and 743-854. Because no samples from the day 14 peak response were available, repertoires could be characterized only after the peak T cell response.

This sample's time point label indicates: baseline before first vaccination. Samples from vaccinated people were obtained from the UK trials COV001 and COV002, which included a single-blind randomized controlled phase 2/3 trial of AZD1222 (ChAdOx1 nCoV-19) in healthy adults. For TCRbeta chain sequencing, PBMC samples were collected from trial participants at day 0 and at day 28 after the second dose. The junction shows trimming of 6 bases on V and 7 bases on J, plus 12 bases between the germline ends. From the cysteine up to the phenylalanine, the CDR3 has a length of 13 residues. The kept DNA is CDR3 alone, 39 bases in frame from the first base. CDR1 and CDR2 are drawn from the germline V gene (reference sequence): MNHEY, SMNVEV. In the case of this clone: Its target antigen remains unknown. Per-base quality was not reported, and no clone a single base away is much larger than it.

The CDR3 regions of human TCRbeta chains were analyzed by immunosequencing. The original pipeline was this. TCRs in the repertoires were compared against a reference library of SARS-CoV-2-specific TCRs that had been generated with the MIRA antigen-specificity platform. Breadth was defined as the fraction of unique TCRs that were SARS-CoV-2-associated, and depth was defined as the fraction of total T cells that were SARS-CoV-2-associated. Using the MIRA data, each spike-specific TCR was assigned both to the spike region to which the TCR was reactive and to a CD4 or CD8 class. Log10-transformed breadth and depth values were compared by one-way ANOVA with Sidak's multiple comparisons tests. TCRdb stores this immuneACCESS table with in-frame sequences only. Part of the clones is absent; in the studies checked, under half of the shortfall reflects unresolved V genes, and no reason is known for the rest. The V and J calls and clone size come from that table; D and trimming were worked out from the DNA. The sample includes about 150,000 clones, with 70% to 90% observed a single time. The ten largest clonotypes hold around 7.8% of the sample.

The sample here was peripheral blood, taken on day 0 of AZD1222 vaccination. The source of this sequence is an adult in good health. The sequence links TRBV27 to TRBJ2-2; the D gene is perhaps TRBD2, from 5 matching bases. The DNA sequence reads TGTGCCAGCAGCCGACCCGCGGGCGGGGAGCTGTTTTTT. Translated, it gives CASSRPAGGELFF.